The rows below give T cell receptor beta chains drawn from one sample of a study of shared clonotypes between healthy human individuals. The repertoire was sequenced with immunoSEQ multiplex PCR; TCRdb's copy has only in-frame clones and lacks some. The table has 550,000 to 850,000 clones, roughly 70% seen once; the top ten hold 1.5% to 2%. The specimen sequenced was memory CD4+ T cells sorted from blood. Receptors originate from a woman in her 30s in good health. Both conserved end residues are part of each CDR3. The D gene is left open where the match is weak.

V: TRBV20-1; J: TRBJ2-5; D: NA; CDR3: CSANKETQYF
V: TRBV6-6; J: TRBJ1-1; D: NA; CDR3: CASTQGNTEAFF
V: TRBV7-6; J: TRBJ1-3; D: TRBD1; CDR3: CASSLLSGQGRGGSGNTIYF
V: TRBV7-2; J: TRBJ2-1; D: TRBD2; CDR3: CASSLGAGGQSNEQFF
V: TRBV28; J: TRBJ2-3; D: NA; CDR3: CAANSRSTDTQYF
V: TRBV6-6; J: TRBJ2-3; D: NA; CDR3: CASSQKTDTQYF
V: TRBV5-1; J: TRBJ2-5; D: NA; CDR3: CASSRETGKETQYF
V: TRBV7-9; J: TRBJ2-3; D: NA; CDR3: CASSLAGVRADTQYF
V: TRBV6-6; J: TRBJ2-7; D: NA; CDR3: CASHRGQDYYEQYF
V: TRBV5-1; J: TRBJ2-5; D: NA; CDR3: CASSLDTAIETQYF
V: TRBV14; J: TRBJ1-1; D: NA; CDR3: CASSLQGPPNTEAFF
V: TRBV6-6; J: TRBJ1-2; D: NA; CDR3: CASTRLGYGYTF
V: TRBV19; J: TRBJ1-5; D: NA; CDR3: CASRDAGVHQPQHF
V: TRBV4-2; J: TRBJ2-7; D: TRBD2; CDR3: CASSPGTSGSYEQYF
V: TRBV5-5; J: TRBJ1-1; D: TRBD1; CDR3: CASSAQTGQPNTEAFF
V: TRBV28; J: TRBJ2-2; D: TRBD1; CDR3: CASSLSGIQGANTGELFF
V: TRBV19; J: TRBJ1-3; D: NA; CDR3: CASIGSGNTIYF
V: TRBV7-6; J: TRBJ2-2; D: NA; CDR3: CASSLASGTNTGELFF
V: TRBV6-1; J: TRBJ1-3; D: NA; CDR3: CASSEIGNTIYF
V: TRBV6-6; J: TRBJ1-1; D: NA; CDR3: CASSVNRRRSEAFF
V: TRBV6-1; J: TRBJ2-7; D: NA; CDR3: CASSVGYYEQYF
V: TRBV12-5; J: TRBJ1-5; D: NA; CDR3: CASGLLSGRVHQPQHF
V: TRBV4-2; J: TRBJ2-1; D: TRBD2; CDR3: CASSRQTSGRGNEQFF
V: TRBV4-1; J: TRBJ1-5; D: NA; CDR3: CASSQGGADYYSNQPQHF
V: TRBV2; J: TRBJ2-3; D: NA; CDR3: CASSRGSSTDTQYF
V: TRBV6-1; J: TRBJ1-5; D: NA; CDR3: CASSEVGGSSNQPQHF
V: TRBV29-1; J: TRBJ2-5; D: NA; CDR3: CSASSDSTRETQYF
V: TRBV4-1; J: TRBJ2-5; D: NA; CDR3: CASSHISGSQETQYF
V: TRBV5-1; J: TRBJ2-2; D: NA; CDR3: CASSLAQGMNTGELFF